This T cell receptor beta chain came from a study of blood T cell repertoires in COVID-19. Trimming left V 0 bases short and J 5 bases short, with 9 bases between. Germline-derived CDR1 and CDR2 are SGHRS and YFSETQ. The CDR3 is made up of 14 amino acids. In its sample, this clone was seen a few times. Data came from immunoSEQ multiplex PCR; TCRdb stores just in-frame clones and leaves some out. The sample carries approximately 52,000 clones, 90% recorded once. This clonotype was obtained from a human donor in a cohort sampled during active COVID-19. The chain has TRBV5-1 and TRBJ1-3, with D perhaps matching TRBD1 (5 bases). The material sequenced was peripheral blood. The CDR3 reads CASSLEGDRNTIYF. CDR3 DNA sequence: TGCGCCAGCAGCTTGGAAGGGGATCGAAACACCATATATTTT.